Listed below are T cell receptor beta chains from one sample, sequenced in a study of T cell responses to AZD1222 COVID-19 vaccine. Profiled with immunoSEQ multiplex PCR; TCRdb holds only in-frame clones, not every one. The repertoire has about 88,000 clones, approximately 88% of them found once; the top ten carry roughly 2.5%. The sample in question was peripheral blood, obtained on day 0 of AZD1222 vaccination. Receptors originate from an adult in good health. Both conserved end residues are part of each CDR3. A D gene is named only where the DNA matches it firmly. Only part of the rows carry a size: once, few, many, or a class if the clone is expanded.

size	V	J	D	DNA	CDR3
.	TRBV21-1	TRBJ1-5	.	TGTGCCAGCAAACAACGGAGCAATCAGCCCCAGCATTTT	CASKQRSNQPQHF
.	TRBV6-2/TRBV6-3	TRBJ1-2	.	TGTGCCAGCAGTTACCTGACGGACGGGGGCTATGGCTACACCTTC	CASSYLTDGGYGYTF
.	TRBV19	TRBJ1-1	TRBD1	TGTGCCAGTAGTATCACGAGGGGGCGCTCGGGCACTGAAGCTTTCTTT	CASSITRGRSGTEAFF
.	TRBV6-5	TRBJ2-3	.	TGTGCCACTAGAGATCCTAGCACAGATACGCAGTATTTT	CATRDPSTDTQYF
.	TRBV2	TRBJ2-5	TRBD1	TGTGCCAGCAGTTACGACAGGGATCAAGAGACCCAGTACTTC	CASSYDRDQETQYF
once	TRBV5-4	TRBJ1-2	.	TGTGCCAGCAGCCCGGACGCAGCTAACTATGGCTACACCTTC	CASSPDAANYGYTF
.	TRBV6-5	TRBJ2-7	TRBD2	TGTGCCAGCAGTATCGGACTAGCCGCCTACGAGCAGTACTTC	CASSIGLAAYEQYF
.	TRBV6-4	TRBJ1-4	.	TGTGCCAGCAGGAACTGTAAACTGTTTTTT	CASRNCKLFF
.	TRBV11-1	TRBJ1-1	.	TGTGCCAGCAGCCTACAGGAGAACACTGAAGCTTTCTTT	CASSLQENTEAFF
.	TRBV12-3/TRBV12-4	TRBJ1-4	TRBD1	TGTGCCAGCAGGAGACAGGGGGGAAAACTGTTTTTT	CASRRQGGKLFF
.	TRBV18	TRBJ2-1	TRBD2	TGTGCCAGCTCACTCGGGACTAGCGGCTACAATGAGCAGTTCTTC	CASSLGTSGYNEQFF
.	TRBV6-6	TRBJ1-5	TRBD1	TGTGCCAGCAGCAAGACAGGGCTTCAGCCCCAGCATTTT	CASSKTGLQPQHF
.	TRBV21-1	TRBJ1-1	.	TGTGCCACCTGGACAGGGACGTTGATGAACACTGAAGCTTTCTTT	CATWTGTLMNTEAFF
.	TRBV18	TRBJ2-5	.	TGTGCCAGCTCACCAGCCGGCCAAGAGACCCAGTACTTC	CASSPAGQETQYF
.	TRBV12-3/TRBV12-4	TRBJ1-1	.	TGTGCCAGCAGTATCCTGAGGGACACTGAAGCTTTCTTT	CASSILRDTEAFF
.	TRBV7-2	TRBJ2-3	.	TGTGCCAGCAGCCCAGCGGGTCGTAGCACAGATACGCAGTATTTT	CASSPAGRSTDTQYF
few	TRBV19	TRBJ1-1	TRBD1	TGTGCCAGTAGTATCGGGACAGGGTATCCTGAAGCTTTCTTT	CASSIGTGYPEAFF
once	TRBV6-6	TRBJ2-7	.	TGTGCCAGCAGTTACTCGGGTTGGGGGAGTCCCCACGAGCAGTACTTC	CASSYSGWGSPHEQYF